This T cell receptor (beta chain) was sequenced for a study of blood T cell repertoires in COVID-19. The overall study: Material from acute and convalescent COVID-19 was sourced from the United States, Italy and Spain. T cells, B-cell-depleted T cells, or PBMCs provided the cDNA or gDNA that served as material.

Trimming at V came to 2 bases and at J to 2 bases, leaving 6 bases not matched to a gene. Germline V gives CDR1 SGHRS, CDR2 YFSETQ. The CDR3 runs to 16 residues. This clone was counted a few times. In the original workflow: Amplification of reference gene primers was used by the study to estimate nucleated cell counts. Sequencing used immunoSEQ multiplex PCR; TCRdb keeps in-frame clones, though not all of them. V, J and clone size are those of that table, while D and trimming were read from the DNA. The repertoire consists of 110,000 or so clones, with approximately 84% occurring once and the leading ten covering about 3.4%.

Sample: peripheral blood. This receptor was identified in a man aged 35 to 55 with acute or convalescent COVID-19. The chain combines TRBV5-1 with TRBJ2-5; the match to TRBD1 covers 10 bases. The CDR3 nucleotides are TGCGCCAGCAGCTTATCAGGACAGGGGGTACAAGAGACCCAGTACTTC. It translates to CASSLSGQGVQETQYF. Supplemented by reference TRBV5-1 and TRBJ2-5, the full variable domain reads KAGVTQTPRYLIKTRGQQVTLSCSPISGHRSVSWYQQTPGQGLQFLFEYFSETQRNKGNFPGRFSGRQFSNSRSEMNVSTLELGDSALYLCASSLSGQGVQETQYFGPGTRLLVL.